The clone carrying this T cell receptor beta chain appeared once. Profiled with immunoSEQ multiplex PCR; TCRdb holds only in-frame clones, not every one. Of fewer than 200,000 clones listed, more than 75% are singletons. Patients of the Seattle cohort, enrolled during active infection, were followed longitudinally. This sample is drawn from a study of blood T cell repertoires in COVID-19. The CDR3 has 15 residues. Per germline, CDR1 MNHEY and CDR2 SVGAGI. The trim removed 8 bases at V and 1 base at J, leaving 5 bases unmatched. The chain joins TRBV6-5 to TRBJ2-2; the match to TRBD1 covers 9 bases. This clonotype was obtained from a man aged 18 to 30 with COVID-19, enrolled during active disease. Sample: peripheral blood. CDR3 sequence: CASRLGQGNTGELFF. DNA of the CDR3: TGTGCCAGCCGCCTGGGACAGGGGAACACCGGGGAGCTGTTTTTT.